This T cell receptor (beta chain) was captured by sequencing in a study of cytomegalovirus exposure and HLA in healthy donors. Study-wide background: Per a later analysis, the 666 first-cohort and fewer than 150 validation repertoires shared one platform. Study-level points and caveats: First-cohort TCR clusters were later found to tend to co-occur in the approximately 120 validation repertoires. Despite most TCR sequences being rare, some public TCRs occurred in many donors.

Separate from the roughly 730-subject first cohort, the approximately 120-subject validation cohort was the one that the donors belonged to. Remarks on this clone: Its antigen is not known.

Using immunoSEQ multiplex PCR, the repertoire was profiled, and TCRdb retains in-frame clones only, with some absent. There are a few hundred thousand clones in the sample; roughly 89% occur only once, and roughly 0.38% lies in the top ten. The germline V gene has CDR1 SGHDT and CDR2 YYEEEE. CDR3 length: 14 residues. V lost 1 base and J lost 4, with 11 bases in between. The receptor comes from a woman aged 18-30 years in good health and CMV-seronegative. V and J are TRBV5-6 and TRBJ1-2; a possible D gene is TRBD1 (5 bases). Sequencing was performed on PBMCs. As DNA, the CDR3 is TGTGCCAGCAGCTTGAAGGGGCAGGTCTATGGCTACACCTTC. Its translation: CASSLKGQVYGYTF.